The clone carrying this T cell receptor beta chain occurred many times. Its antigen is undetermined. CDR1 MNHEY and CDR2 SVGEGT come from the germline V gene. The CDR3 has 16 amino acids. With V trimmed by 6 bases and J by 1 base, 7 bases remained unmatched. This record comes from a study of T cells in Graves' hyperthyroidism and ophthalmopathy. Study-wide points: A model of 13 V-J features distinguished ophthalmopathy from stable hyperthyroidism. Blood samples included most of the expanded thyroid clonotypes exceeding 0.001.

The investigators amplified TCR beta CDR3 regions from RNA transcripts. HTBI primers were used for first-round RT-PCR of the TCR CDR3. TCRdb fed the multiplex PCR reads into MiXCR, producing one record per CDR3 protein. Of some 690,000 distinct CDR3 sequences listed, 15% to 20% are singletons. The diagnostic basis comprised clinical symptoms, serum thyroxine and TRAb, thyroid ultrasound and orbital computed tomography. The PBMCs studied were ones that came from roughly 9.4 ml fresh peripheral blood. The specimen was blood. This chain joins TRBV6-2 or TRBV6-3 and TRBJ2-5; 11 bases match TRBD2. The clonotype was recovered from a man over 45 with Graves' hyperthyroidism. As DNA, the CDR3 is TGTGCCAGCAGATATAGACTAGCGGGACTCCAAGAGACCCAGTACTTC. Encoded protein: CASRYRLAGLQETQYF.